This record looks at one T cell receptor (beta chain) sequence and its context. The data originate from a study of blood T cell repertoires in COVID-19. The overall study: The United States, Italy and Spain were the sources of the acute and convalescent COVID-19 samples. PBMCs, B-cell-depleted T cells, or T cells were the source of the cDNA or gDNA that made up the material.

In the authors' methods: Researchers report that nucleated cell counts were estimated from reference gene primer amplification. TCRdb's copy holds only in-frame clones and misses some; the assay was immunoSEQ multiplex PCR. V, J and clone size were drawn from that table, and D and trimming were deduced from the DNA. The top ten clones hold 6% to 7.5% of a sample with roughly 80,000 clones, about 91% of them seen once. The specimen was peripheral blood. This TCR derives from a woman older than 75 with acute or convalescent COVID-19.

Written as DNA, the CDR3 is TGTGCCAGCAGCTTAGCCTTAGCGGGATTGGGAGAGACCCAGTACTTC. Residues: CASSLALAGLGETQYF. The V and J genes are TRBV11-3 and TRBJ2-5; TRBD2 aligns across 8 bases. V lost 1 base to trimming and J lost 4 bases; unmatched junction nucleotides: 8. The germline V gene has CDR1 SGHNT and CDR2 YENEEA. The CDR3 sequence is 16 residues long.